This is a list of T cell receptor beta chains from one sample in a study of blood T cell repertoires in COVID-19. Assay: immunoSEQ multiplex PCR; the TCRdb copy retains only in-frame clones and omits some. This table has about 140,000 clones, roughly 90% appearing once. Sequencing input: peripheral blood. The receptors were gathered from a man in his forties or fifties with active or convalescent COVID-19. Each CDR3 is given with its conserved first and last residue. D genes are given only for firm matches. Clone size is not always given. Where it is, it says once, few, many or a class for expanded clones.

CDR3aa,CDR3nt,d_gene,j_gene,v_gene,abundance
CASSLESEPINQPQHF,TGCGCCAGCAGCTTGGAGTCCGAGCCCATCAATCAGCCCCAGCATTTT,-,TRBJ1-5,TRBV5-1,-
CASRDTNYEQYF,TGCGCCAGCAGGGACACTAACTACGAGCAGTACTTC,-,TRBJ2-7,TRBV5-1,-
CASSPLQGVNTEAFF,TGTGCCAGCAGCCCATTACAGGGGGTGAACACTGAAGCTTTCTTT,TRBD1,TRBJ1-1,TRBV5-4,-
CASSQQISKQETQYF,TGTGCCAGCAGCCAACAGATTTCTAAACAAGAGACCCAGTACTTC,-,TRBJ2-5,TRBV28,-
CATSDLNATSADTQYF,TGTGCCACCAGTGATTTGAACGCTACCAGCGCAGATACGCAGTATTTT,-,TRBJ2-3,TRBV24-1,-
CASSLDKVYEQYF,TGCGCCAGCAGCTTGGACAAAGTCTACGAGCAGTACTTC,-,TRBJ2-7,TRBV5-1,-
CASSQELGREKLFF,TGTGCCAGCAGCCAAGAGTTAGGGAGAGAAAAACTGTTTTTT,-,TRBJ1-4,TRBV4-2,-
CASTPWGQNEKLFF,TGTGCCAGCACCCCATGGGGGCAAAATGAAAAACTGTTTTTT,-,TRBJ1-4,TRBV28,-
CASSVDRGVRETQYF,TGTGCCAGCAGCGTGGATCGGGGGGTCCGAGAGACCCAGTACTTC,TRBD2,TRBJ2-5,TRBV9,-
CASSPWGTPYEQYF,TGTGCCAGCTCACCATGGGGCACTCCCTACGAGCAGTACTTC,-,TRBJ2-7,TRBV18,once
CAISEYSRGGGTFDGYTF,TGTGCCATCAGTGAGTATTCGCGGGGAGGCGGTACGTTTGATGGCTACACCTTC,-,TRBJ1-2,TRBV10-3,-
CATSDRTGPRETQYF,TGTGCCACCAGTGACCGTACAGGGCCCCGGGAGACCCAGTACTTC,-,TRBJ2-5,TRBV24-1,once
CASSFSGQGDTQYF,TGTGCCAGCAGTTTTTCAGGGCAAGGAGATACGCAGTATTTT,-,TRBJ2-3,TRBV28,-
CASSLVGRGRAKGGYTF,TGTGCCAGCAGCTTGGTAGGCAGGGGGCGCGCGAAGGGTGGCTACACCTTC,TRBD1,TRBJ1-2,TRBV5-4,-
CSVEGLAGVYEQYF,TGCAGCGTTGAAGGACTAGCGGGAGTCTACGAGCAGTACTTC,TRBD2,TRBJ2-7,TRBV29-1,-
CASSLATSGTYEQYF,TGCGCCAGCAGCTTGGCGACTAGCGGGACCTACGAGCAGTACTTC,TRBD2,TRBJ2-7,TRBV5-1,-
CATSDLPRTGDLTDTQYF,TGTGCCACCAGTGATTTGCCTCGGACAGGGGATCTCACAGATACGCAGTATTTT,TRBD1,TRBJ2-3,TRBV24-1,-
CAILDQRSTDTQYF,TGTGCCATCCTAGACCAGAGGAGCACAGATACGCAGTATTTT,-,TRBJ2-3,TRBV2,once
CASSQALGGYQPQHF,TGTGCCAGCAGTCAAGCGCTTGGAGGTTATCAGCCCCAGCATTTT,-,TRBJ1-5,TRBV28,few
CASSHELAGRSNYGYTF,TGTGCCAGCAGCCACGAGCTGGCGGGGAGGTCTAACTATGGCTACACCTTC,-,TRBJ1-2,TRBV3-1/TRBV3-2,-
CASSKTRAGDDEQFF,TGTGCCAGCAGCAAGACTAGAGCGGGCGATGATGAGCAGTTCTTC,-,TRBJ2-1,TRBV7-2,-
CASSHRASGRNEQFF,TGTGCCAGCTCCCACAGGGCTAGCGGGAGGAATGAGCAGTTCTTC,TRBD2,TRBJ2-1,TRBV7-9,-
CASSVGQGSGNTIYF,TGTGCCAGCAGCGTAGGACAGGGTAGTGGAAACACCATATATTTT,TRBD1,TRBJ1-3,TRBV9,few
CASGMSEDKNIQYF,TGTGCCAGCGGAATGAGTGAGGACAAAAACATTCAGTACTTC,-,TRBJ2-4,TRBV7-9,-
CAIRRGTYNEQFF,TGTGCCATCCGAAGGGGGACCTACAATGAGCAGTTCTTC,-,TRBJ2-1,TRBV10-3,-
CASSVGAAGTSGRETQYF,TGTGCCAGCAGCGTAGGCGCGGCAGGGACGAGCGGGCGGGAGACCCAGTACTTC,-,TRBJ2-5,TRBV9,-
CASSLSRGESNQPQHF,TGTGCCAGCAGTTTATCCAGGGGAGAGAGCAATCAGCCCCAGCATTTT,-,TRBJ1-5,TRBV27,few
CASSLVRVSYNEQFF,TGTGCCAGCAGCTTAGTCAGGGTCTCCTACAATGAGCAGTTCTTC,-,TRBJ2-1,TRBV7-8,-
CASSSPLEQYF,TGTGCCAGCAGTTCCCCGTTGGAGCAGTACTTC,-,TRBJ2-7,TRBV28,-
CASSFSPPIETQYF,TGTGCCAGCAGCTTTTCCCCCCCCATAGAGACCCAGTACTTC,-,TRBJ2-5,TRBV11-2,-
CASSQDLSQGLRTVSDEQFF,TGTGCCAGCAGCCAAGATCTCTCGCAGGGACTCCGGACTGTTAGCGATGAGCAGTTCTTC,-,TRBJ2-1,TRBV4-2,-
CGTGGLTQPQHF,TGTGGTACAGGGGGCCTAACTCAGCCCCAGCATTTT,TRBD1,TRBJ1-5,TRBV28,-
CASSVGGEETQYF,TGTGCCAGCAGCGTAGGCGGGGAAGAGACCCAGTACTTC,-,TRBJ2-5,TRBV9,-
CASSTDPSREASFF,TGTGCCAGCAGCACAGATCCCTCCAGGGAGGCATCGTTCTTC,-,TRBJ2-1,TRBV7-2,few
CASRGTGNQPQHF,TGTGCCAGCAGAGGGACAGGAAATCAGCCCCAGCATTTT,TRBD1,TRBJ1-5,TRBV6-5,-
CASSPRTSGTYEQYF,TGTGCCAGCAGCCCCCGGACTAGCGGGACCTACGAGCAGTACTTC,TRBD2,TRBJ2-7,TRBV9,-
CAISARGGGSSYEQYF,TGTGCCATCAGTGCCCGAGGGGGGGGATCATCCTACGAGCAGTACTTC,-,TRBJ2-7,TRBV10-3,-
CASSKDSRYNSPLHF,TGTGCCAGCAGCAAAGATTCCAGGTATAATTCACCCCTCCACTTT,-,TRBJ1-6,TRBV21-1,-
CAIRDSGFPLHF,TGTGCCATCAGGGACAGCGGCTTCCCCCTCCACTTT,-,TRBJ1-6,TRBV10-3,once
CASRDQGGDFALNEKLFF,TGTGCCAGCAGAGATCAGGGAGGGGACTTCGCCCTTAATGAAAAACTGTTTTTT,-,TRBJ1-4,TRBV7-9,-